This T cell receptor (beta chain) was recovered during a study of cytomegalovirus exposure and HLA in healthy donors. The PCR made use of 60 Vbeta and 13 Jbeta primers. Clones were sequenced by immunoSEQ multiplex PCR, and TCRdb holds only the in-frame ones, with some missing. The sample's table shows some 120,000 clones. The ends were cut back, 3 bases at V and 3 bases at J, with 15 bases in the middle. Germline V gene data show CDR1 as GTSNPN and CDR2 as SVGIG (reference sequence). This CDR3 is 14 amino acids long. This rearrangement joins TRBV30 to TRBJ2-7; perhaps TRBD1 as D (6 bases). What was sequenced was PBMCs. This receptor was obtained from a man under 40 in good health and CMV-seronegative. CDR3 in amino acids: CAWRLPGAIYEQYF. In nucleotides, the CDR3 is TGTGCCTGGAGATTACCAGGGGCAATCTACGAGCAGTACTTC.